This passage covers 26 T cell receptor beta chains from one sample sequenced in a study of T cells in Graves' hyperthyroidism and ophthalmopathy. RNA transcripts were the template for amplifying TCR beta CDR3 regions. Primed by the HTBI set, a first-round RT-PCR was run on the TCR CDR3. TCRdb independently ran MiXCR on the multiplex PCR reads; one entry per CDR3 protein. Of about 360,000 distinct CDR3 sequences listed, 19% are singletons. What was sequenced was blood. The origin of the receptors is a woman aged 18-30 years with Graves' hyperthyroidism.

This clonotype was observed at least ten times. The J gene is TRBJ2-5, the V gene TRBV30, with D perhaps being TRBD1 or TRBD2 (6 bases each). Germline assignment: CDR1 GTSNPN and CDR2 SVGIG (reference sequence). With 4 bases removed from V and 3 bases from J, the gap between germline ends came to 18 bases. The CDR3 runs to 15 residues. CDR3 sequence (DNA): TGTGCCTGGACTCTGGGGGGCGCCGCCGAAGAGACCCAGTACTTC. Residues: CAWTLGGAAEETQYF. The full variable domain, its missing parts supplied by reference TRBV30 and TRBJ2-5, is SQTIHQWPATLVQPVGSPLSLECTVEGTSNPNLYWYRQAAGRGLQLLFYSVGIGQISSEVPQNLSASRPQDRQFILSSKKLLLSDSGFYLCAWTLGGAAEETQYFGPGTRLLVL.

There are many counts of this clonotype. A much larger clone is a single base away; this may be a read error. This chain uses TRBV7-2 with TRBJ1-1; D is unresolved. The CDR3 totals 13 residues. V was trimmed by 5 bases and J by 1 base, leaving 8 bases between them. The V gene's germline CDR1 is SGHTA and CDR2 FQGNSA. The CDR3 here is CASSTFGNTEAFF. CDR3 DNA: TGTGCCAGCAGCACCTTCGGGAACACTGAAGCTTTCTTT. Combining the CDR3 with reference TRBV7-2 and TRBJ1-1 gives the whole variable domain GAGVSQSPSNKVTEKGKDVELRCDPISGHTALYWYRQSLGQGLEFLIYFQGNSAPDKSGLPSDRFSAERTGGSVSTLTIQRTQQEDSAVYLCASSTFGNTEAFFGQGTRLTVV.

This clonotype showed up many times. The chain combines TRBV11-2 with TRBJ1-1, with D hard to call. The V gene lost 5 bases and the J gene lost 4 bases, with 14 bases spanning the gap. Germline loops: CDR1 SGHAT, CDR2 FQNNGV. There are 14 residues in the CDR3. For the CDR3, the DNA is TGTGCCAGCAGCCCACGATCCCCCCTCACTGAAGCTTTCTTT. This codes for CASSPRSPLTEAFF.

The sample holds many counts of this clonotype. The chain recombines TRBV2 with TRBJ2-5, with TRBD2 matching over 7 bases. Per the germline V gene, CDR1 is SNHLY and CDR2 is FYNNEI. V shed 3 bases, J shed 5 bases, and the junction held 12 bases outside the gene matches. The CDR3 contains 16 residues. This CDR3 is CASSEPSGVRWETQYF. The CDR3 DNA follows: TGTGCCAGCAGTGAGCCCAGCGGGGTGAGGTGGGAGACCCAGTACTTC. Filled out from reference TRBV2 and TRBJ2-5, the complete variable domain reads EPEVTQTPSHQVTQMGQEVILRCVPISNHLYFYWYRQILGQKVEFLVSFYNNEISEKSEIFDDQFSVERPDGSNFTLKIRSTKLEDSAMYFCASSEPSGVRWETQYFGPGTRLLVL.

This clonotype came up a few times. Since a much larger clone is just one base distant, this may be a read error. The V gene is TRBV15, the J gene TRBJ2-7; D uncertain. CDR3 size: 15 residues. V was clipped by 0 bases and J by 5 bases, with 14 bases between them. Germline loops: CDR1 LNHNV, CDR2 YYDKDF (reference sequence). CDR3 in amino acids: CATSRDNPGRDEQYF. In nucleotides, the CDR3 is TGTGCCACCAGCAGAGACAATCCAGGCCGGGACGAGCAGTACTTC.

There are many counts of this clonotype. The chain is built from TRBV5-1 and TRBJ1-1; unclear D gene. The CDR3 sequence is 15 residues long. CDR1 and CDR2 from the germline V gene are SGHRS and YFSETQ. Trimming took 1 base from V and 1 from J, leaving 11 bases between them. The CDR3 DNA reads as TGCGCCAGCAGCTTGCTTTCCCCTGGGAACACTGAAGCTTTCTTT. Translated: CASSLLSPGNTEAFF.

This clonotype appeared a few times. V usage is TRBV5-6 and J usage is TRBJ2-5, with TRBD2 matching over 7 bases. The germline CDR1 and CDR2 sequences are SGHDT and YYEEEE. CDR3 length equals 15 residues. The V gene end was trimmed by 1 base and the J gene end by 4 bases; junction bases not matched to a gene: 7. CDR3 nucleotides: TGTGCCAGCAGCTTGTTTCGGACTAGGGGAGAGACCCAGTACTTC. Amino acids: CASSLFRTRGETQYF.

This clonotype has only one observation. The chain employs TRBV6-1 and TRBJ1-1; 7 positions agree with TRBD1. V gave up 6 bases and J gave up 7 bases; unmatched junction bases: 8. Germline V gene sequence: CDR1 MNHNS, CDR2 SASEGT. This CDR3 contains 13 residues. In nucleotides, the CDR3 is TGTGCCAGCAGCCAAACAGGGGACGGTGAAGCTTTCTTT. It yields the protein CASSQTGDGEAFF.

This clonotype was detected many times. The chain has TRBV27 and TRBJ1-5, with D maybe TRBD1 (6 bases). The CDR3 consists of 18 residues. Between the trimmed V and J ends, which lost 8 bases and 1 base, there was a span of 24 bases. CDR1 and CDR2 from the germline V gene are MNHEY and SMNVEV (reference sequence). CDR3 protein: CASARGGDRPLSNQPQHF. DNA for the CDR3: TGTGCCAGCGCTAGGGGGGGAGACAGGCCGTTGAGCAATCAGCCCCAGCATTTT.

Details on this clonotype: A much larger clone lies one base from this, so it may be a read error. This chain connects TRBV28 to TRBJ1-1; D is unresolved. Germline V CDR1 and CDR2: MDHEN, SYDVKM. The CDR3 sequence is 12 residues long. CDR3 residues: CVSSLSPTEAFF. The DNA of the CDR3 is TGTGTCAGCAGTTTATCCCCCACTGAAGCTTTCTTT.

This clonotype has at least ten counts. The rearrangement links TRBV27 to TRBJ1-2; unclear D gene. This CDR3 has 13 residues. CDR1 and CDR2 from the germline V gene are MNHEY and SMNVEV (reference sequence). V lost 8 bases and J 10 bases, leaving 20 bases between the germline ends. The CDR3, as DNA: TGTGCCAGCTCCCGGAGGGAAGGCCCTTACTACACCTTC. Protein product: CASSRREGPYYTF.

This clonotype has a handful of counts. This chain's CDR3 is CASSLLGDYGYTF. The CDR3, as DNA: TGTGCCAGCAGTTTACTTGGGGACTATGGCTACACCTTC. The V and J genes are TRBV11-2 and TRBJ1-2, with D uncertain. This CDR3 spans 13 amino acids. The V gene's germline CDR1 is SGHAT and CDR2 FQNNGV. V was shortened by 6 bases and J by 3 bases, with 11 bases between the two germline ends.

The table lists this clonotype with a few counts. The chain combines TRBV3-1 with TRBJ2-5; 9 nucleotides line up with TRBD2. With 8 bases clipped from V and 3 bases from J, the junction kept 7 bases outside the gene matches. CDR1 is LGHDT, CDR2 YNNKEL, per germline (reference sequence). The CDR3 has 14 residues. CDR3: CASGDLAGEETQYF. The CDR3 region has the DNA TGTGCCAGCGGTGACTTAGCGGGGGAAGAGACCCAGTACTTC.

There are many counts of this clonotype. The chain has TRBV28 and TRBJ1-1, with 9 bases fitting TRBD1. Losses at the gene ends were 5 bases for V and 5 bases for J; bases not matched to a gene: 9. Germline V gene lookup returns CDR1 MDHEN and CDR2 SYDVKM. The CDR3 loop spans 15 amino acids. CDR3 residues: CASSPADRGFTEAFF. For the CDR3, the DNA is TGTGCCAGCAGTCCTGCGGACAGGGGATTTACTGAAGCTTTCTTT.

This clonotype showed up just a few times. The chain recombines TRBV5-1 with TRBJ1-1; D not certain. V shed 6 bases and J shed 1 base, with 13 bases lying between them. This CDR3 is built from 14 residues. CDR1 SGHRS and CDR2 YFSETQ come from the germline V gene. The CDR3 DNA sequence: TGCGCCAGCACCCCCTTAGAGCCGAACACTGAAGCTTTCTTT. It specifies CASTPLEPNTEAFF. The complete variable domain, with remaining parts taken from reference TRBV5-1 and TRBJ1-1, reads KAGVTQTPRYLIKTRGQQVTLSCSPISGHRSVSWYQQTPGQGLQFLFEYFSETQRNKGNFPGRFSGRQFSNSRSEMNVSTLELGDSALYLCASTPLEPNTEAFFGQGTRLTVV.

This clonotype showed up many times. V and J are TRBV28 and TRBJ2-7; 10 bases are shared with TRBD1. Per the germline V gene, CDR1 is MDHEN and CDR2 is SYDVKM. The CDR3 is 16 amino acids. The junction had 8 bases not matched to a gene; V was cut back by 6 bases and J by 0 bases. The CDR3 DNA is TGTGCCAGCAGGGGACAGGGGACGCCTAGCTCCTACGAGCAGTACTTC. Protein sequence: CASRGQGTPSSYEQYF.

This clonotype was counted at least ten times. The chain recombines TRBV5-1 with TRBJ2-3; TRBD2 agrees at 7 bases. V lost 4 bases, J lost 2 bases, and 7 bases stayed unmatched. The CDR3 spans 15 residues. Germline-derived CDR1 and CDR2 are SGHRS and YFSETQ. The CDR3 DNA follows: TGCGCCAGCAGCGACCGGGACTACACCACAGATACGCAGTATTTT. Amino acids: CASSDRDYTTDTQYF.

This clonotype was seen at least ten times. The chain carries TRBV6-5 and TRBJ2-2, with no clear D. The ends were cut back, 5 bases at V and 4 bases at J, with 11 bases in the middle. The CDR3 is made up of 14 amino acids. Germline CDR1 is MNHEY and CDR2 is SVGAGI. CDR3: CASSRVTGTGELFF. The DNA of the CDR3 is TGTGCCAGCAGTCGCGTGACTGGCACCGGGGAGCTGTTTTTT.

This clonotype occurred many times. The V and J genes are TRBV12-3 or TRBV12-4 and TRBJ2-7; D is undetermined. The ends were cut back, 5 bases at V and 3 bases at J, with 11 bases in the middle. The length of the CDR3 is 13 residues. The CDR3 reads CASSPRSFYEQYF. The CDR3, as DNA: TGTGCCAGCAGTCCGCGAAGTTTCTACGAGCAGTACTTC.

The chain recombines TRBV12-3 or TRBV12-4 with TRBJ1-1; D unresolved. CDR3 length: 13 amino acids. Trimming removed 3 bases at V and 5 bases at J, with 10 bases between. DNA of the CDR3: TGTGCCAGCAGTTTTCTCCGGTTGACTGAAGCTTTCTTT. Translated, it gives CASSFLRLTEAFF.

This clonotype was recorded at least ten times. The J gene is TRBJ1-2, the V gene TRBV28; 12 positions match TRBD1. With V trimmed by 4 bases and J by 8 bases, 8 bases remained unmatched. The CDR3 covers 15 residues. CDR1 and CDR2 (germline): MDHEN, SYDVKM. Here the CDR3 DNA reads TGTGCCAGCAGTTACCTGGGACAGGGGGCTCAAGGCTACACCTTC. As protein: CASSYLGQGAQGYTF.

This clonotype was seen many times. V usage is TRBV20-1 and J usage is TRBJ2-5; D remains ambiguous. CDR3 size: 12 residues. The V end was cut by 4 bases, the J end by 5 bases, with 11 bases between. The V gene's germline CDR1 is DFQATT and CDR2 SNEGSKA (reference sequence). CDR3 loop: CSAKAHAETQYF. DNA of the CDR3: TGCAGTGCTAAAGCCCACGCGGAGACCCAGTACTTC.

This clonotype appeared many times. This chain joins TRBV6-1 and TRBJ2-6; D uncertain. The V and J ends lost 0 bases and 2 bases respectively, with 11 bases between them. The CDR3 length is 17 residues. In germline, CDR1 is MNHNS, CDR2 SASEGT. The CDR3: CASSEALHFTGANVLTF. CDR3 in DNA: TGTGCCAGCAGTGAAGCTTTACATTTTACTGGGGCCAACGTCCTGACTTTC.

This clonotype was recorded at least ten times. This chain connects TRBV28 to TRBJ1-1; D is possibly TRBD1 (6 bases). Germline V gives CDR1 MDHEN, CDR2 SYDVKM. CDR3 length: 12 residues. Deletions cut 1 base from V and 9 bases from J, with 9 bases between. The CDR3 DNA follows: TGTGCCAGCAGTTTATTGGGGGCGCAAGCTTTCTTT. Its protein product is CASSLLGAQAFF.

This clonotype appeared many times. V and J are TRBV10-3 and TRBJ1-5; tentatively, D is TRBD1 (5 bases). Germline loops: CDR1 ENHRY, CDR2 SYGVKD. Between the trimmed V and J ends, which lost 10 bases and 0 bases, there was a span of 13 bases. The CDR3 is 14 residues long. CDR3 in DNA: TGTGCCACGAACCAGGGTAATAGCAATCAGCCCCAGCATTTT. Translating gives CATNQGNSNQPQHF.

V and J are TRBV27 and TRBJ1-1; D is undetermined. The V gene lost 4 bases and the J gene lost 5 bases, with 11 bases spanning the gap. Looked up from germline, CDR1 is MNHEY and CDR2 is SMNVEV (reference sequence). The CDR3 loop spans 13 amino acids. The CDR3 DNA sequence: TGTGCCAGCAGTTCCTGGGCGCGGACTGAAGCTTTCTTT. It is translated as CASSSWARTEAFF.